Listed below are T cell receptor beta chains from one sample, sequenced in a study of blood T cell repertoires in COVID-19. Sequencing was performed with immunoSEQ multiplex PCR; in TCRdb, only in-frame clones are kept and a portion is missing. The sample includes about 100,000 clones, over 65% seen only once; the top ten take around 13%. The specimen sequenced was peripheral blood. All receptors come from a human donor in a cohort sampled during active COVID-19. Each CDR3 is given with its conserved first and last residue. The D gene is left open where the match is weak. Some rows have no size entry. The others give once, few or many, or a class for an expanded clone.

CDR3aa: CASRRQGAEAFF; CDR3nt: TGTGCCAGTAGAAGACAGGGGGCTGAAGCTTTCTTT; abundance: .; d_gene: TRBD1; j_gene: TRBJ1-1; v_gene: TRBV19
CDR3aa: CASSPEEEQYF; CDR3nt: TGTGCCAGCTCACCCGAGGAAGAGCAGTACTTC; abundance: .; d_gene: .; j_gene: TRBJ2-7; v_gene: TRBV18
CDR3aa: CASSPGWAAGNEKLFF; CDR3nt: TGTGCCAGCTCACCTGGATGGGCAGCGGGGAATGAAAAACTGTTTTTT; abundance: .; d_gene: .; j_gene: TRBJ1-4; v_gene: TRBV18
CDR3aa: CASSLQRGHGYTF; CDR3nt: TGTGCCAGCAGCCTACAAAGGGGGCATGGCTACACCTTC; abundance: once; d_gene: TRBD1; j_gene: TRBJ1-2; v_gene: TRBV6-5
CDR3aa: CASSAIAGGPYEQYF; CDR3nt: TGTGCCAGCAGCGCCATAGCGGGAGGGCCCTACGAGCAGTACTTC; abundance: .; d_gene: TRBD2; j_gene: TRBJ2-7; v_gene: TRBV7-2
CDR3aa: CASSFAGQETQYF; CDR3nt: TGCGCCAGCAGCTTCGCGGGGCAAGAGACCCAGTACTTC; abundance: .; d_gene: .; j_gene: TRBJ2-5; v_gene: TRBV5-1
CDR3aa: CASSLDAGPQETQYF; CDR3nt: TGTGCCAGCAGCTTAGACGCAGGGCCTCAAGAGACCCAGTACTTC; abundance: .; d_gene: .; j_gene: TRBJ2-5; v_gene: TRBV7-2
CDR3aa: CASSQGLLQGRGYNEQFF; CDR3nt: TGTGCCAGCAGCCAAGGTCTTCTCCAGGGTCGGGGGTACAATGAGCAGTTCTTC; abundance: .; d_gene: .; j_gene: TRBJ2-1; v_gene: TRBV4-2
CDR3aa: CASSPTSGGPSSYNEQFF; CDR3nt: TGTGCCAGCAGCCCTACTAGCGGGGGGCCGAGCTCCTACAATGAGCAGTTCTTC; abundance: .; d_gene: TRBD2; j_gene: TRBJ2-1; v_gene: TRBV9
CDR3aa: CASSLSGSGVEQYF; CDR3nt: TGTGCCAGCAGCTTGTCCGGGAGCGGAGTTGAGCAGTACTTC; abundance: .; d_gene: .; j_gene: TRBJ2-7; v_gene: TRBV5-6
CDR3aa: CASSPGLANYGYTF; CDR3nt: TGTGCCAGCTCGCCAGGGCTGGCTAACTATGGCTACACCTTC; abundance: few; d_gene: .; j_gene: TRBJ1-2; v_gene: TRBV18
CDR3aa: CASSDLTGGPLTVGYEQYF; CDR3nt: TGTGCCAGCAGTGACCTGACAGGGGGCCCCCTTACCGTTGGTTACGAGCAGTACTTC; abundance: .; d_gene: TRBD1; j_gene: TRBJ2-7; v_gene: TRBV6-1
CDR3aa: CASSPGSGSNEQYF; CDR3nt: TGTGCCAGCAGCCCAGGCAGCGGTTCTAACGAGCAGTACTTC; abundance: few; d_gene: .; j_gene: TRBJ2-7; v_gene: TRBV7-9
CDR3aa: CATSREGQGVVDTQYF; CDR3nt: TGTGCCACCAGCAGGGAAGGACAGGGGGTTGTAGATACGCAGTATTTT; abundance: .; d_gene: TRBD1; j_gene: TRBJ2-3; v_gene: TRBV15
CDR3aa: CASTEQATGNQPQHF; CDR3nt: TGTGCCAGTACTGAACAGGCCACCGGCAATCAGCCCCAGCATTTT; abundance: few; d_gene: .; j_gene: TRBJ1-5; v_gene: TRBV19
CDR3aa: CASSLRAAGGGTGELFF; CDR3nt: TGTGCCAGCAGCCTCCGGGCCGCGGGAGGGGGCACCGGGGAGCTGTTTTTT; abundance: .; d_gene: TRBD2; j_gene: TRBJ2-2; v_gene: TRBV7-6
CDR3aa: CASSFREATEAFF; CDR3nt: TGTGCCAGCAGCTTCAGGGAGGCCACTGAAGCTTTCTTT; abundance: .; d_gene: .; j_gene: TRBJ1-1; v_gene: TRBV7-2
CDR3aa: CASRSMGGSPYEQYF; CDR3nt: TGTGCCAGCAGATCCATGGGGGGGAGCCCCTACGAGCAGTACTTC; abundance: .; d_gene: TRBD2; j_gene: TRBJ2-7; v_gene: TRBV11-2
CDR3aa: CATQGDRVSEAFF; CDR3nt: TGTGCCACCCAGGGAGACAGGGTGAGTGAAGCTTTCTTT; abundance: .; d_gene: TRBD1; j_gene: TRBJ1-1; v_gene: TRBV7-2
CDR3aa: CASSFLTDTQYF; CDR3nt: TGTGCCAGCTCATTCCTCACAGATACGCAGTATTTT; abundance: .; d_gene: .; j_gene: TRBJ2-3; v_gene: TRBV18
CDR3aa: CASRFTQGLSGNTIYF; CDR3nt: TGTGCCAGCAGATTCACGCAGGGTCTTTCTGGAAACACCATATATTTT; abundance: once; d_gene: .; j_gene: TRBJ1-3; v_gene: TRBV5-4
CDR3aa: CASSAGQGKGSPLHF; CDR3nt: TGTGCCAGCAGCGCTGGACAGGGTAAAGGTTCACCCCTCCACTTT; abundance: few; d_gene: TRBD1; j_gene: TRBJ1-6; v_gene: TRBV11-2
CDR3aa: CASSYRLTGFRDEQYF; CDR3nt: TGTGCCAGCAGTTACCGATTAACAGGGTTTCGTGACGAGCAGTACTTC; abundance: .; d_gene: .; j_gene: TRBJ2-7; v_gene: TRBV6-2/TRBV6-3